The 2 T cell receptor beta chains below all came from one sample that was sequenced in a study of T cells in Graves' hyperthyroidism and ophthalmopathy. TCR beta CDR3 sequences were amplified from RNA transcripts. The HTBI set primed first-round TCR CDR3 RT-PCR. MiXCR was run by TCRdb on the multiplex PCR reads, yielding one entry per CDR3 protein. The sample has 340,000 or so distinct CDR3 sequences, 16% seen once. The sequenced sample consisted of blood. The source of these receptors is a man aged 25 to 45 with Graves' hyperthyroidism.

CDR3 amino acids: CASSSRATLTDTQYF. The CDR3 region has the DNA TGTGCCAGCAGCTCTCGGGCCACCCTCACAGATACGCAGTATTTT. This chain connects TRBV7-9 to TRBJ2-3; D call uncertain. Trimming pared 4 bases from V and 2 bases from J, leaving 13 bases between. The CDR3 runs 15 residues. The germline CDR1 and CDR2 sequences are SEHNR and FQNEAQ (reference sequence).

This clonotype has a count of ten or more. The chain recombines TRBV2 with TRBJ1-2, with a tentative D call TRBD1 (5 bases). The germline CDR1 and CDR2 sequences are SNHLY and FYNNEI. The CDR3 totals 11 residues. Between the trimmed V and J ends, which lost 7 bases and 7 bases, there was a span of 10 bases. The CDR3 bases are TGTGCCAGCACCCAGGGTCTTGGCTACACCTTC. Its translation is CASTQGLGYTF.